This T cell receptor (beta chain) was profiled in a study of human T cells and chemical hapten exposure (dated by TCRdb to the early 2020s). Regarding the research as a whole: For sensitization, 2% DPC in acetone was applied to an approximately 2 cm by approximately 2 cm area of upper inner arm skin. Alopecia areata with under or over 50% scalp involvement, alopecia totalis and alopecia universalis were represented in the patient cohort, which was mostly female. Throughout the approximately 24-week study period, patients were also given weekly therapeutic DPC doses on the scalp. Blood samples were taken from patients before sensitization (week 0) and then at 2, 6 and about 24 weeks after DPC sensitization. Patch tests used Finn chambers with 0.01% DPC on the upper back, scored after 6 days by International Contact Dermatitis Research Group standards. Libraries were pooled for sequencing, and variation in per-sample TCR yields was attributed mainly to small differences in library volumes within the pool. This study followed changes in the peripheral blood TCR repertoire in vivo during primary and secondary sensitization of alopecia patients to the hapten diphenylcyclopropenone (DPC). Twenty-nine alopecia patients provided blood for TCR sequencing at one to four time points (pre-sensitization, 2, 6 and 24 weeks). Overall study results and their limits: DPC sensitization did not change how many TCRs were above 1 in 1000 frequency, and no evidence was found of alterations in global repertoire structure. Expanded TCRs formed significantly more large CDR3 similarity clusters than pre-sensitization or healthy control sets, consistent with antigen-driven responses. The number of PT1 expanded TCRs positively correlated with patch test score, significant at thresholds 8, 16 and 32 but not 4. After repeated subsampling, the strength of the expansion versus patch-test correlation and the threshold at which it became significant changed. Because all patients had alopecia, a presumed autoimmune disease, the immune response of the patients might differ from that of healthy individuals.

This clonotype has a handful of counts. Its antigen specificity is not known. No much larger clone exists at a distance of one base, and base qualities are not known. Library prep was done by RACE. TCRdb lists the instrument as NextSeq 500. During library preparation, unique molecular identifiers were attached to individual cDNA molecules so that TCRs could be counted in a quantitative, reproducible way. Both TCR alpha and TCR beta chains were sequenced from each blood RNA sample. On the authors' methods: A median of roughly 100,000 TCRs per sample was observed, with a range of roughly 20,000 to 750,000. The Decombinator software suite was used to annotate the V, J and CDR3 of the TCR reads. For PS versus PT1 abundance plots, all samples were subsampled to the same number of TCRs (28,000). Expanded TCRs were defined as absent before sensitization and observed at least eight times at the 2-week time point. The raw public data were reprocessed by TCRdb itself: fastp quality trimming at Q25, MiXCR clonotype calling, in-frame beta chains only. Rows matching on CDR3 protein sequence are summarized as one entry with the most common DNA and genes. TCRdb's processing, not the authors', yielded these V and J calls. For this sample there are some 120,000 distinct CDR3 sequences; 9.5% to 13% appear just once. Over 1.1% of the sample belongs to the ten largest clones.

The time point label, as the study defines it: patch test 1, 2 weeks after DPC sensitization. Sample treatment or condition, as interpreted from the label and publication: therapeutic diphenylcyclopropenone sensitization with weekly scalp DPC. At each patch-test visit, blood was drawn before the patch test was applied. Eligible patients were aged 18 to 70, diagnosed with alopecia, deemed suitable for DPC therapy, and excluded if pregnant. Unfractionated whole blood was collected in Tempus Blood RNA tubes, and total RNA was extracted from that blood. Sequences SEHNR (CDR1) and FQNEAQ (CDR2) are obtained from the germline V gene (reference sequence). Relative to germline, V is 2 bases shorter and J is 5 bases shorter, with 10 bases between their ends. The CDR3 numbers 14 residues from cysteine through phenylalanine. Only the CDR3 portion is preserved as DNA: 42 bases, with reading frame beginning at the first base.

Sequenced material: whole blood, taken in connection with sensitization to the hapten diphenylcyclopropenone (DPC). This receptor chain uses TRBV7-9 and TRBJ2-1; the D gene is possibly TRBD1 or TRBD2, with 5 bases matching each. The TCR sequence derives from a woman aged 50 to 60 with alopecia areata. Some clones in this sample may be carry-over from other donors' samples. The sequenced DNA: TGTGCCAGCAGCTTATTAGAGGGGCACAATGAGCAGTTCTTC. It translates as CASSLLEGHNEQFF. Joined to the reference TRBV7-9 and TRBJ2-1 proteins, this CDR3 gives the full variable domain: DTGVSQNPRHKITKRGQNVTFRCDPISEHNRLYWYRQTLGQGPEFLTYFQNEAQLEKSRLLSDRFSAERPKGSFSTLEIQRTEQGDSAMYLCASSLLEGHNEQFFGPGTRLTVL.